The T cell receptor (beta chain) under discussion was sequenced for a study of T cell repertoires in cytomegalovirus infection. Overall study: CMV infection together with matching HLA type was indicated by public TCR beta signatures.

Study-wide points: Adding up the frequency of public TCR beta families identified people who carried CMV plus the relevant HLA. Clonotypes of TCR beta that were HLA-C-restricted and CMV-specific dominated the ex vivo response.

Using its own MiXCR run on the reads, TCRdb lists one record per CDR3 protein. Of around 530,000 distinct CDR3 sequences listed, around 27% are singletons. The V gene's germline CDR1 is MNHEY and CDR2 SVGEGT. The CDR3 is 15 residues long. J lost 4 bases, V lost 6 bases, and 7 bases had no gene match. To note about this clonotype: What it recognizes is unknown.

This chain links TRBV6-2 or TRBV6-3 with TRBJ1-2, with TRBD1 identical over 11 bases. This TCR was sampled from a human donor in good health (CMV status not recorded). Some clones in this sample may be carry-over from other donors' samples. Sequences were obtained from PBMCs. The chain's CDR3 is CASRRTGGAGYGYTF. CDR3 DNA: TGTGCCAGCAGGCGGACAGGGGGCGCGGGCTATGGCTACACCTTC.